This is a list of T cell receptor beta chains from one sample in a study of blood T cell repertoires in COVID-19. Profiling relied on immunoSEQ multiplex PCR, and the TCRdb table lists in-frame clones only, not all of them. The sample includes 120,000 or so clones, around four fifths of them seen just once. The sequenced material came from peripheral blood. These receptors all come from a man aged 80 or over with active or convalescent COVID-19. Both conserved end residues are part of each CDR3. A D gene is named only where the DNA matches it firmly. Rows give clone size only sometimes, using once, few, many, or a class for an expanded clone.

TRBJ1-1	TRBD1	TRBV10-3	few	TGTGCCATCAGTGAGTCTGAGGGGGCCGAAGCTTTCTTT	CAISESEGAEAFF
TRBJ1-1	TRBD1	TRBV6-6	-	TGTGCCAGCAGAGGCCACAGGGGTGGAACTGAAGCTTTCTTT	CASRGHRGGTEAFF
TRBJ2-2	-	TRBV27	-	TGTGCCAGCAGTACCCGAGAGAACACCGGGGAGCTGTTTTTT	CASSTRENTGELFF
TRBJ2-7	-	TRBV18	-	TGTGCCAGCTCACCACCGTGGGCTAACTACGAGCAGTACTTC	CASSPPWANYEQYF
TRBJ1-5	-	TRBV6-5	once	TGTGCCAGCAGTTACTCGAGTTCGGGTAGCAATCAGCCCCAGCATTTT	CASSYSSSGSNQPQHF
TRBJ2-2	TRBD2	TRBV3-1/TRBV3-2	few	TGTGCCAGCAGCCAAGAGGGACTAGCGGGGGCCTCGGACACCGGGGAGCTGTTTTTT	CASSQEGLAGASDTGELFF
TRBJ1-1	TRBD1	TRBV5-1	once	TGCGCCAGCAGCCTGGGACAGGGCGCTGAAGCTTTCTTT	CASSLGQGAEAFF
TRBJ1-3	TRBD1	TRBV30	-	TGTGCCTGGAGCGGGGGACAGGGGGCGCTGGGGCCTGGAAACACCATATATTTT	CAWSGGQGALGPGNTIYF
TRBJ1-3	TRBD1	TRBV28	-	TGTGCCAGCATAGTAGGGAAGACAGGGGCAAACACCATATATTTT	CASIVGKTGANTIYF
TRBJ2-7	-	TRBV11-1	-	TGTGCCAGCAGCTTTCCAGACAGCCTCTCCTACGAGCAGTACTTC	CASSFPDSLSYEQYF